Included here is one T cell receptor (beta chain) sequence, with context. The V and J ends lost 4 bases and 5 bases, in that order; junction bases with no gene match: 7. Germline CDR1 is SGHDN and CDR2 is FVKESK. CDR3 length: 15 amino acids. These data belong to a study of T cells in Graves' hyperthyroidism and ophthalmopathy. Background on the study: At initial diagnosis, before any treatment had begun, peripheral blood was obtained.

Researchers defined stable Graves' hyperthyroidism as no ophthalmopathy progression within 18 months. RNA transcripts served as the template for amplifying TCR beta CDR3 regions. RT-PCR in the first round (using the HTBI primer set) targeted the TCR CDR3. Via MiXCR, TCRdb re-called the multiplex PCR reads, giving one row per CDR3 protein. This sample has 300,000 to 400,000 distinct CDR3 sequences, with about 21% found just once. The clonotype was recovered from a woman between 45 and 65 years old with Graves' hyperthyroidism. J is TRBJ2-2 and V is TRBV14; TRBD2 matches at 7 bases. The specimen sequenced was blood. The DNA for the CDR3 is TGTGCCAGCAGCCGCGCTAGCGGCCGAACCGGGGAGCTGTTTTTT. It encodes CASSRASGRTGELFF.